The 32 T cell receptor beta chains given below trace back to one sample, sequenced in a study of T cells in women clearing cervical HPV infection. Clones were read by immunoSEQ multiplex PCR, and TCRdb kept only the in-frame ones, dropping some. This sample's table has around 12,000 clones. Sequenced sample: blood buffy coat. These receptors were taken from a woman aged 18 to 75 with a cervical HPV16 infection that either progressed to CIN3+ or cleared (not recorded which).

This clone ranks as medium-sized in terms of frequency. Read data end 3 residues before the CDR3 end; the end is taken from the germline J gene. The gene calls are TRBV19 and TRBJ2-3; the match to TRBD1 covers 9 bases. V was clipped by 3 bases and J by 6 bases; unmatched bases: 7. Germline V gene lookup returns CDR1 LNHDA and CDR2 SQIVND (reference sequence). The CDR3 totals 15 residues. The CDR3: CASSMDRGTLDTQYF. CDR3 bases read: TGTGCCAGTAGTATGGACAGGGGCACGCTGGATACG.

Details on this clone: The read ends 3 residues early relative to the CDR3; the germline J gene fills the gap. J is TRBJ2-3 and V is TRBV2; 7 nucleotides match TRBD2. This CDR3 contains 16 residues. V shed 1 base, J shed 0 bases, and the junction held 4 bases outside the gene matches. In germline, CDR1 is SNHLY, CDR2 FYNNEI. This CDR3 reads CASSEGLAESTDTQYF. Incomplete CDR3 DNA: TGTGCCAGCAGTGAAGGCCTAGCGGAAAGCACAGATACG. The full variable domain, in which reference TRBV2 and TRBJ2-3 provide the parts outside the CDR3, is EPEVTQTPSHQVTQMGQEVILRCVPISNHLYFYWYRQILGQKVEFLVSFYNNEISEKSEIFDDQFSVERPDGSNFTLKIRSTKLEDSAMYFCASSEGLAESTDTQYFGPGTRLTVL.

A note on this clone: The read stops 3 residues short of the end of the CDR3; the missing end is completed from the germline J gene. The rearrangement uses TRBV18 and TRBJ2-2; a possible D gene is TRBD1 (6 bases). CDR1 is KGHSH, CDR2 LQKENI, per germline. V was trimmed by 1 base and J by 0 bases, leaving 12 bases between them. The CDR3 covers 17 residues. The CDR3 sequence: CASSPLTGTSNTGELFF. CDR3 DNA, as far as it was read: TGTGCCAGCTCACCACTGACCGGGACATCGAACACCGGGGAG.

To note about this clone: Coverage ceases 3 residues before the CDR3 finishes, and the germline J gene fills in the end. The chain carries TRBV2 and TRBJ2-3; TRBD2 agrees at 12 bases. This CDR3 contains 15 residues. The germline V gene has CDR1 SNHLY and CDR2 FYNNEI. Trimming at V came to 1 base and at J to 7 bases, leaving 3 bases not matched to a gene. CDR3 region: CASSEDLAGGNTQYF. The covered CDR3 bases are TGTGCCAGCAGTGAAGACCTAGCGGGGGGGAATACG.

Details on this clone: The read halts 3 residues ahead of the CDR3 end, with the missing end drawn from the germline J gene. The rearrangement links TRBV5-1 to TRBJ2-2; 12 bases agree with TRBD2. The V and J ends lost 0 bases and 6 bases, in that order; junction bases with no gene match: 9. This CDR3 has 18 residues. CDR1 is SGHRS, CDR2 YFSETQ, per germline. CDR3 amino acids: CASSLVGPLAGGPGELFF. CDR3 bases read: TGCGCCAGCAGCTTGGTTGGCCCTCTAGCGGGGGGGCCCGGGGAG. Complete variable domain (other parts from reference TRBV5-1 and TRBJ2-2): KAGVTQTPRYLIKTRGQQVTLSCSPISGHRSVSWYQQTPGQGLQFLFEYFSETQRNKGNFPGRFSGRQFSNSRSEMNVSTLELGDSALYLCASSLVGPLAGGPGELFFGEGSRLTVL.

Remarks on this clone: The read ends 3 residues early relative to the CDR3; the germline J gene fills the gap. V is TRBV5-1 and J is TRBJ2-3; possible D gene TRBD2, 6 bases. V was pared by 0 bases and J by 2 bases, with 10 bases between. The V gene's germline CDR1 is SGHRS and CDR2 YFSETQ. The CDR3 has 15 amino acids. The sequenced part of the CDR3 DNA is TGCGCCAGCAGCTTGGTGGGGGGTCTCACAGATACG. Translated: CASSLVGGLTDT. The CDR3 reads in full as CASSLVGGLTDTQYF. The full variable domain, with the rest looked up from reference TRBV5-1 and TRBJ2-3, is KAGVTQTPRYLIKTRGQQVTLSCSPISGHRSVSWYQQTPGQGLQFLFEYFSETQRNKGNFPGRFSGRQFSNSRSEMNVSTLELGDSALYLCASSLVGGLTDTQYFGPGTRLTVL.

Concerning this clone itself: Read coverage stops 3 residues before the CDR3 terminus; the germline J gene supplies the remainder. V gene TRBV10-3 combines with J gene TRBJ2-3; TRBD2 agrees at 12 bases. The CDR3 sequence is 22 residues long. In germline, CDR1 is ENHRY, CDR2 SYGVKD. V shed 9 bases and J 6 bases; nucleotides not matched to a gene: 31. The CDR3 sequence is CAILKGLKTSGGSVAPGDTQYF. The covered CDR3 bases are TGTGCCATTCTTAAGGGCTTAAAAACTAGCGGGGGGTCCGTAGCACCAGGCGATACG.

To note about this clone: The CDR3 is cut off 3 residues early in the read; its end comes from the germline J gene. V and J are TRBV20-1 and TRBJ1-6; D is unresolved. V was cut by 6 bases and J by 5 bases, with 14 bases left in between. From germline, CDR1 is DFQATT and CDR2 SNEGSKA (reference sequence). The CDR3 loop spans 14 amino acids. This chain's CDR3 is CSALLSGNNSPLHF. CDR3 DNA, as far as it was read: TGCAGTGCCCTCCTGTCGGGGAATAATTCACCC.

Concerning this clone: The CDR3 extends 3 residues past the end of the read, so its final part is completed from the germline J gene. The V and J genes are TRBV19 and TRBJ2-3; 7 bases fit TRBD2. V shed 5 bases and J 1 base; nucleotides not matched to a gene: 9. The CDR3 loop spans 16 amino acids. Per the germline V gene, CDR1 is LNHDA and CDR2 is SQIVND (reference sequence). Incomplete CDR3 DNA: TGTGCCAGTAGTGTAGCCAGCGGGGAAGGCACAGATACG. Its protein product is CASSVASGEGTDT. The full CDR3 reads CASSVASGEGTDTQYF.

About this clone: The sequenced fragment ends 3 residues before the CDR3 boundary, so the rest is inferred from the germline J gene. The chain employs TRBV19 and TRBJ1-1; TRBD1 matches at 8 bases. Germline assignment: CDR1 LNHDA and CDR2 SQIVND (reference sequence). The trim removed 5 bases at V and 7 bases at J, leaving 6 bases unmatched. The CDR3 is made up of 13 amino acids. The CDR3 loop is CASSLDRDYEAFF. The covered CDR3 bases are TGTGCCAGTAGTTTGGACAGGGACTATGAA.

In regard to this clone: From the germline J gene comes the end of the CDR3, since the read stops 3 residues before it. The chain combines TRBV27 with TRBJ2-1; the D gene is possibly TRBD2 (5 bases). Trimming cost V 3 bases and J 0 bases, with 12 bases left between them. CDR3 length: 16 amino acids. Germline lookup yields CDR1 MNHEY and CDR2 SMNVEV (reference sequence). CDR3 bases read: TGTGCCAGCAGTTTTAGCGTGCCCAGCTCCTACAATGAG. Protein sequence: CASSFSVPSSYNE. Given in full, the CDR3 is CASSFSVPSSYNEQFF.

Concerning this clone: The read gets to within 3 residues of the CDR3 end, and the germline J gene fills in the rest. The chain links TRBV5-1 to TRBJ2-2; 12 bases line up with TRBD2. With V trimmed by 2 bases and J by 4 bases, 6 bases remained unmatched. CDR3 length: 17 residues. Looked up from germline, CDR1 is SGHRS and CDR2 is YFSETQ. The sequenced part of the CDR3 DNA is TGCGCCAGCAGCTTCCCTAGCGGGGGGGCATCCACCGGGGAG. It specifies CASSFPSGGASTGE. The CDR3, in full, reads CASSFPSGGASTGELFF.

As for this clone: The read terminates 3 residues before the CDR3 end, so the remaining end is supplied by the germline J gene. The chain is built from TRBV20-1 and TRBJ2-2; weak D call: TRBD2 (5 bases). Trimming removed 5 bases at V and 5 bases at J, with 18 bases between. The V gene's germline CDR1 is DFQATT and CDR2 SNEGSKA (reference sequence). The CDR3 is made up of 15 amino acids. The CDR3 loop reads CSAPTRLAGTGELFF. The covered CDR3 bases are TGCAGTGCTCCTACCCGCCTAGCTGGTACCGGGGAG.

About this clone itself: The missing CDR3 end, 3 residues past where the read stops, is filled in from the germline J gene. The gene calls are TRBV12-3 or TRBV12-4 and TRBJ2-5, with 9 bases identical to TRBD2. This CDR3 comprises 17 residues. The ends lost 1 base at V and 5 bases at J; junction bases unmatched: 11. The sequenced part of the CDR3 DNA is TGTGCCAGCAGTTTAGGAGGCGGGGGGGAGAACGGGGAGACC. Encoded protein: CASSLGGGGENGET. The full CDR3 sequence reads CASSLGGGGENGETQYF.

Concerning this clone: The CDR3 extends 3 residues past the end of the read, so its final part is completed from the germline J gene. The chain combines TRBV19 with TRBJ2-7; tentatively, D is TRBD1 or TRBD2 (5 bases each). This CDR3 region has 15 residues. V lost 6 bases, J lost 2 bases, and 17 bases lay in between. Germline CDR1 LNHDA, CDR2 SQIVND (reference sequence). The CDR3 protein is CASRGATDPTYEQYF. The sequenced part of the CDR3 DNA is TGTGCCAGTAGGGGAGCGACAGACCCCACCTACGAG.

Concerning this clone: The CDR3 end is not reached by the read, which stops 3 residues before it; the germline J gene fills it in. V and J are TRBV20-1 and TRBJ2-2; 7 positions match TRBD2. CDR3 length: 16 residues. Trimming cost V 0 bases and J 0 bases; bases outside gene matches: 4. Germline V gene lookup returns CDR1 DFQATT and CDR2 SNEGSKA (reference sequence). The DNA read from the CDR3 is TGCAGTGCTAGAGATCCAGCGGGGCCGAACACCGGGGAG. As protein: CSARDPAGPNTGE. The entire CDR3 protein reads CSARDPAGPNTGELFF.

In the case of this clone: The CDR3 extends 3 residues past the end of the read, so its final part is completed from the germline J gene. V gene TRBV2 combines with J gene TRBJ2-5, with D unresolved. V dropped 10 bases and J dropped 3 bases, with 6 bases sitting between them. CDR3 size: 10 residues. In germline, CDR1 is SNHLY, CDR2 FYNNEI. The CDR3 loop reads CATGEETQYF. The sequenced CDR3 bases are TGTGCCACCGGTGAAGAGACC.

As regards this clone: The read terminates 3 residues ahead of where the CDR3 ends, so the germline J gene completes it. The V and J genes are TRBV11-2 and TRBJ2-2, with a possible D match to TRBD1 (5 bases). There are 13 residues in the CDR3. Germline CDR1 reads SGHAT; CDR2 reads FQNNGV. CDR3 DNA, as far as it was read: TGTGCCAGCAGTATAGCTGGGGCCAACGTG. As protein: CASSIAGANV. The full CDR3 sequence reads CASSIAGANVLFF.

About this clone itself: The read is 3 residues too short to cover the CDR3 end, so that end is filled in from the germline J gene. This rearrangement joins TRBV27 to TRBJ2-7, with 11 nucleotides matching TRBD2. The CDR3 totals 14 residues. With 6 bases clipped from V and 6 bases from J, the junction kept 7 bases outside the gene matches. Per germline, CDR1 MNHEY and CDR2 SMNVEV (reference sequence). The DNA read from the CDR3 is TGTGCCAGCAGATTTAGCGGGGGGGACTTCGAG. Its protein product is CASRFSGGDFE. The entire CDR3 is CASRFSGGDFEQYF.

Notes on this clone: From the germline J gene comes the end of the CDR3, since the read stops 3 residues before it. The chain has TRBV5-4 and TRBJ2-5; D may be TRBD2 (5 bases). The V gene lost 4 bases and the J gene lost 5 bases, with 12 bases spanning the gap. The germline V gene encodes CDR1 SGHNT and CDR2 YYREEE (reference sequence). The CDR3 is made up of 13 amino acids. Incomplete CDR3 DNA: TGTGCCAGCAGCAATACTCCGGGGGAGACC. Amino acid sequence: CASSNTPGET. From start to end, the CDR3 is CASSNTPGETQYF.

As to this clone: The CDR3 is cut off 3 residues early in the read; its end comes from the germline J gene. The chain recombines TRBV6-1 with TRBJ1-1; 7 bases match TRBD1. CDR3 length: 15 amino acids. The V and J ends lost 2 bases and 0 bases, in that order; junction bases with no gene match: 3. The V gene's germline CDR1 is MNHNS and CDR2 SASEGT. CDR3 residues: CASSEQGGLNTEAFF. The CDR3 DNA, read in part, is TGTGCCAGCAGTGAACAGGGGGGACTGAACACTGAA.

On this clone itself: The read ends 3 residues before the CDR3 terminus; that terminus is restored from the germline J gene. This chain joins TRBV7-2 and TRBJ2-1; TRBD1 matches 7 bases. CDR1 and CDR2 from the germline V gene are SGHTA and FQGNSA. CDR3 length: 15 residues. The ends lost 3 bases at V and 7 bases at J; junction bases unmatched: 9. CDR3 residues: CASSLGQLDTNEQFF. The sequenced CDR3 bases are TGTGCCAGCAGCTTGGGACAGTTGGACACAAATGAG.

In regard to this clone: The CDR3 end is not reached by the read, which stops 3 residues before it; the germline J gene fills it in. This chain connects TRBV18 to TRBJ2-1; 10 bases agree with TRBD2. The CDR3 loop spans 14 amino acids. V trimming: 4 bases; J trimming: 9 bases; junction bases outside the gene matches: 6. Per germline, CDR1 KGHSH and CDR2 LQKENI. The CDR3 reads CASSRAGGPVEQFF. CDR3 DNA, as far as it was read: TGTGCCAGCTCACGAGCGGGGGGGCCGGTTGAG.

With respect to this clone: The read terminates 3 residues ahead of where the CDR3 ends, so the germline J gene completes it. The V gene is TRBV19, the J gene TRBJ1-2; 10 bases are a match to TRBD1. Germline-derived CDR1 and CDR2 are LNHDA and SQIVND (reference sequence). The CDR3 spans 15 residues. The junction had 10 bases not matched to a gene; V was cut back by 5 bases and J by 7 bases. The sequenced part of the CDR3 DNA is TGTGCCAGTAGTCTTAAGGGGACAGGGGATTCTGGC. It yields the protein CASSLKGTGDSG. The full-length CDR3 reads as CASSLKGTGDSGYTF.

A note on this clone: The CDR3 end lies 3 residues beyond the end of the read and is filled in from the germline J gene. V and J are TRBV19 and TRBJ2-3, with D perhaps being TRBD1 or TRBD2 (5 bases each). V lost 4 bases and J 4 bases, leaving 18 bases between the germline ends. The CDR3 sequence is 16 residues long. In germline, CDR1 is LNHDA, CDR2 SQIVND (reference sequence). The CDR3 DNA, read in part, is TGTGCCAGTAGTACCGACTCCCGCAGGGAGTCAGATACG. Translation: CASSTDSRRESDT. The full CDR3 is CASSTDSRRESDTQYF.

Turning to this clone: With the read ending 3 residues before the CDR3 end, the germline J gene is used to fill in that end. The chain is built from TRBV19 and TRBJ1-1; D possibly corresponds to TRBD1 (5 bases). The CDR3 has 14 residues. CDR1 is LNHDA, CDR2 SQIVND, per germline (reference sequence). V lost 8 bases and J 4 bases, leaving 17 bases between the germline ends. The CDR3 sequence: CASSYPAGGTEAFF. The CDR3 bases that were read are TGTGCCAGTTCCTACCCGGCCGGGGGCACTGAA.

Partial CDR3 DNA: TGTGCCAGCAGTTTAAATCCTAGCGGGGGCGCCGCAGATACG. Its translation is CASSLNPSGGAADT. The whole CDR3 protein reads CASSLNPSGGAADTQYF. The genes are TRBV12-3 or TRBV12-4 and TRBJ2-3; 10 bases agree with TRBD2. The read comes to an end 3 residues before the CDR3 does, leaving the germline J gene to fill in the end. The V and J ends lost 2 bases and 4 bases, in that order; junction bases with no gene match: 9. CDR3 length: 17 amino acids.

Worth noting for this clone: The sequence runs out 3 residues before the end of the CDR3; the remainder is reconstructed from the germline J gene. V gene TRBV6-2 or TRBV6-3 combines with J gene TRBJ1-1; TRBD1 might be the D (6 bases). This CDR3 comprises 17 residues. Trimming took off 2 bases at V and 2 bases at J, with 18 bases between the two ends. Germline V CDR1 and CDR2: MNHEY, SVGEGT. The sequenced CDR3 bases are TGTGCCAGCAGTTACGCAGGGGCCGGACGCCCAAACACTGAA. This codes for CASSYAGAGRPNTE. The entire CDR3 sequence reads CASSYAGAGRPNTEAFF.

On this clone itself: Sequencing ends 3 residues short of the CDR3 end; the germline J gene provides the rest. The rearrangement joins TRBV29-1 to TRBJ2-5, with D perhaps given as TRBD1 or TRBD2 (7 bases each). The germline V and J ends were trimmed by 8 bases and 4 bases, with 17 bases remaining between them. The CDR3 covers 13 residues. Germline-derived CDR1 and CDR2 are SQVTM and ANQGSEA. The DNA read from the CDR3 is TGCAGCATGAGGGAGGGGGCGGGAGAGACC. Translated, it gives CSMREGAGET. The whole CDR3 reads CSMREGAGETQYF. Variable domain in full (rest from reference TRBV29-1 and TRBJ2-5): SAVISQKPSRDICQRGTSLTIQCQVDSQVTMMFWYRQQPGQSLTLIATANQGSEATYESGFVIDKFPISRPNLTFSTLTVSNMSPEDSSIYLCSMREGAGETQYFGPGTRLLVL.

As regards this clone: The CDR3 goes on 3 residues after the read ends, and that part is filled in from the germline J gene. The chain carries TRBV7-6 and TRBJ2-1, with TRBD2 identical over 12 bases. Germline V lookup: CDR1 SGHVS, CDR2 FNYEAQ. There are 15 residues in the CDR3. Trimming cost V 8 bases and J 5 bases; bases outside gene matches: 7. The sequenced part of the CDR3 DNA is TGTGCCAGCGCTAGCGGGGGGGCCTTCCACAATGAG. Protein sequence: CASASGGAFHNE. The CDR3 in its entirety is CASASGGAFHNEQFF.

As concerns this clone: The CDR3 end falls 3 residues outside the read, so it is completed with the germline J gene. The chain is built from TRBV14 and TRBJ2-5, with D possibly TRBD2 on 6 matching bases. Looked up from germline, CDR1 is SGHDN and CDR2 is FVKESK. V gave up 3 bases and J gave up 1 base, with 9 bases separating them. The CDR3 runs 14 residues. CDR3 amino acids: CASSHAGIQETQYF. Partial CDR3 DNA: TGTGCCAGCAGCCACGCGGGGATCCAAGAGACC.

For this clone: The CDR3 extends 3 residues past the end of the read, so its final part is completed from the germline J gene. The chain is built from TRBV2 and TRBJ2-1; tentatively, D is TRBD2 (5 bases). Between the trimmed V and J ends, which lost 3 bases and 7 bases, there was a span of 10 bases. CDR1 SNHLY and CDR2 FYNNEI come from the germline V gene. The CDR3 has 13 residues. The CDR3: CASSDEGKNEQFF. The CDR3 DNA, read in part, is TGTGCCAGCAGTGACGAGGGTAAGAATGAG.